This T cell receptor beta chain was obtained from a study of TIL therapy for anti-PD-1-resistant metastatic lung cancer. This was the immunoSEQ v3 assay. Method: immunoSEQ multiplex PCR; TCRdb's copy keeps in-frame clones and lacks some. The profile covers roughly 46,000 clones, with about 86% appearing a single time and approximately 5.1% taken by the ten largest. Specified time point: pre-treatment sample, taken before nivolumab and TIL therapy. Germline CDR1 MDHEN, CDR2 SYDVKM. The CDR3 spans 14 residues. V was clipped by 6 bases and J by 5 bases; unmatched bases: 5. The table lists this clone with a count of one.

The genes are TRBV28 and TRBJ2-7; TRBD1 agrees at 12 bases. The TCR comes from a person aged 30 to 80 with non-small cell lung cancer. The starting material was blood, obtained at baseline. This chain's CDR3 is CASRPGQGADEQYF. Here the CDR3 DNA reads TGTGCCAGCAGGCCGGGACAGGGGGCCGACGAGCAGTACTTC.